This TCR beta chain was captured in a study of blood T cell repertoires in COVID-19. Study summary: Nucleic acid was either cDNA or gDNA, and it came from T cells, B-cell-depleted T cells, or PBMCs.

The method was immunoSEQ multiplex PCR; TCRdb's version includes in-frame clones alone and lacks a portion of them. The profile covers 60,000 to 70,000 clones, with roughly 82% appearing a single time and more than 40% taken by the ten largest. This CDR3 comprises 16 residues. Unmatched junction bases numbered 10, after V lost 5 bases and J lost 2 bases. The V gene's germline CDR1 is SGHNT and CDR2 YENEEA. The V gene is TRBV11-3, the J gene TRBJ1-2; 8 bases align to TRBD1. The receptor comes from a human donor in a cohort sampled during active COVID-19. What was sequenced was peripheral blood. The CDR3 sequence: CASSHLKGQGNYGYTF. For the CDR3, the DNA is TGTGCCAGCAGCCATTTGAAAGGACAGGGAAACTATGGCTACACCTTC. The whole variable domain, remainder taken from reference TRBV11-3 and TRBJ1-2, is EAGVVQSPRYKIIEKKQPVAFWCNPISGHNTLYWYLQNLGQGPELLIRYENEEAVDDSQLPKDRFSAERLKGVDSTLKIQPAELGDSAVYLCASSHLKGQGNYGYTFGSGTRLTVV.